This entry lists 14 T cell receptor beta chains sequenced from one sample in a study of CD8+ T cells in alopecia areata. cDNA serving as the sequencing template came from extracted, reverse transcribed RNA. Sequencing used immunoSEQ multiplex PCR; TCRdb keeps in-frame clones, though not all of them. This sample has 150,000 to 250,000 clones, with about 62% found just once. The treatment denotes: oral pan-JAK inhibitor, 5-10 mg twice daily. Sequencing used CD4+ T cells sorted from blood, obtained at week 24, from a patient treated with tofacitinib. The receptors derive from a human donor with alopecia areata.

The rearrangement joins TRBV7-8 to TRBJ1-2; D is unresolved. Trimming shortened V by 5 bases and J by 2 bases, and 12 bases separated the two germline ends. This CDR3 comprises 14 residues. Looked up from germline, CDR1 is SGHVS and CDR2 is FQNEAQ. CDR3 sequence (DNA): TGTGCCAGCAGCATTACGGGGATCAACTATGGCTACACCTTC. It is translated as CASSITGINYGYTF.

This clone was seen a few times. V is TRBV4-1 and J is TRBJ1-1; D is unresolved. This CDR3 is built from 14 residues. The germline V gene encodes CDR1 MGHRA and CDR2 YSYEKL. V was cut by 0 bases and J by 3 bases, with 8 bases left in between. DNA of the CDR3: TGCGCCAGCAGCCAAGAGTTCCGGGACACTGAAGCTTTCTTT. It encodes CASSQEFRDTEAFF.

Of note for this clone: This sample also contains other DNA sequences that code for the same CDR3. Here the CDR3 reads CAWRRGGETQYF. The CDR3 nucleotides are TGTGCCTGGAGAAGAGGAGGGGAGACCCAGTACTTC. The V gene is TRBV30, the J gene TRBJ2-5, with D possibly matching TRBD2 (6 bases). The length of the CDR3 is 12 residues. Germline-derived CDR1 and CDR2 are GTSNPN and SVGIG (reference sequence). The V end lost 3 bases, the J end lost 5 bases, and 10 bases lay between the germline ends.

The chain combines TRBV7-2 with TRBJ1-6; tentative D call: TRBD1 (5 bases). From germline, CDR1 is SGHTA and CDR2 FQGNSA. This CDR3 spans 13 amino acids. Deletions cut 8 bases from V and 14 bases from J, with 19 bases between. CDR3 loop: CASGGDARRALHF. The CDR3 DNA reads TGTGCCAGCGGAGGGGACGCGCGGCGGGCCCTCCACTTT.

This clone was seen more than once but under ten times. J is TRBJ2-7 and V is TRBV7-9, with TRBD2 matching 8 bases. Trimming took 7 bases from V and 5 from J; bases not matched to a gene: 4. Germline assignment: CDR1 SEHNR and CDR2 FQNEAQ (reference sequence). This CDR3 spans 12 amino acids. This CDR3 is CASNELADEQYF. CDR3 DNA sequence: TGTGCCAGCAACGAACTAGCGGACGAGCAGTACTTC.

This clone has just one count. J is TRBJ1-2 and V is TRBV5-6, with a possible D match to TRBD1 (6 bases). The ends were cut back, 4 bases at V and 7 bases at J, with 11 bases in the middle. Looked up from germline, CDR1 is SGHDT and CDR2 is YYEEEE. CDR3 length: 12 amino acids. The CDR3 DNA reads TGTGCCAGCAGCCAACAGGGCCTTGGCTACACCTTC. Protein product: CASSQQGLGYTF.

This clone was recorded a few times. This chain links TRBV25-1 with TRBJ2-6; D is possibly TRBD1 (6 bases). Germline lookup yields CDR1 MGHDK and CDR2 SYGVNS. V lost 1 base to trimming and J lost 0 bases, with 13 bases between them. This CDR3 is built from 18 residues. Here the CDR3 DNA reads TGTGCCAGCAGTGAATCTTACAGGGATGTCTCTGGGGCCAACGTCCTGACTTTC. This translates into CASSESYRDVSGANVLTF. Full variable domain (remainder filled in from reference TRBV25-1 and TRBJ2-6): EADIYQTPRYLVIGTGKKITLECSQTMGHDKMYWYQQDPGMELHLIHYSYGVNSTEKGDLSSESTVSRIRTEHFPLTLESARPSHTSQYLCASSESYRDVSGANVLTFGAGSRLTVL.

The CDR3 here is CASSQDGTRRQPQHF. Here the CDR3 DNA reads TGCGCCAGCAGCCAAGACGGGACCCGGCGGCAGCCCCAGCATTTT. The chain is built from TRBV4-1 and TRBJ1-5, with D possibly matching TRBD1 (5 bases). Trimming cost V 0 bases and J 7 bases, with 13 bases left between them. The CDR3 spans 15 residues. Germline CDR1 is MGHRA and CDR2 is YSYEKL.

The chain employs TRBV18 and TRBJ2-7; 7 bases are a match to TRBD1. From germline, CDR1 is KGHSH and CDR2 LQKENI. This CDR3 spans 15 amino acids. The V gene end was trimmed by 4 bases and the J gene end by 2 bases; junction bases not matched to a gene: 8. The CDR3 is CASSLRPGQTYEQYF. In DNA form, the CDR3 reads TGTGCCAGCTCACTTCGGCCGGGACAGACCTACGAGCAGTACTTC.

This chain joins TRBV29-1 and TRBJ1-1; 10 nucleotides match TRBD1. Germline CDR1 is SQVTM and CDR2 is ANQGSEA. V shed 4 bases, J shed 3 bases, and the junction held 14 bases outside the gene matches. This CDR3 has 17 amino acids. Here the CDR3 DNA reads TGCAGCGTTGTGGGACCTCGGGACAGGGGTAGGGACACTGAAGCTTTCTTT. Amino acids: CSVVGPRDRGRDTEAFF.

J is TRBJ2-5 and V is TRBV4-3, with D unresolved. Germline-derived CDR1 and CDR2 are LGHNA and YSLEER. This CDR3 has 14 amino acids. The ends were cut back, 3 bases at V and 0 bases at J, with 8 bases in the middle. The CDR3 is CASSHSHDQETQYF. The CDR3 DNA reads TGCGCCAGCAGCCACTCCCACGACCAAGAGACCCAGTACTTC.

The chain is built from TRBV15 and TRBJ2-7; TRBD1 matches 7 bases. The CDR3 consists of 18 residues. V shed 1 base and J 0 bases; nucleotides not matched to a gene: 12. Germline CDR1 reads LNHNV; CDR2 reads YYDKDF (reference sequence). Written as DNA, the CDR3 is TGTGCCACCAGCAGAGTGGTGGGCAGGGGGAGAAGCTCCTACGAGCAGTACTTC. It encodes CATSRVVGRGRSSYEQYF.

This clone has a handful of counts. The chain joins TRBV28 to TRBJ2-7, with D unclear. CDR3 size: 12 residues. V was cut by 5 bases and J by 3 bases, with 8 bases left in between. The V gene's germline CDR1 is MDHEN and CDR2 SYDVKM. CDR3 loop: CASSELSYEQYF. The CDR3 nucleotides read TGTGCCAGCAGTGAACTCAGCTACGAGCAGTACTTC.

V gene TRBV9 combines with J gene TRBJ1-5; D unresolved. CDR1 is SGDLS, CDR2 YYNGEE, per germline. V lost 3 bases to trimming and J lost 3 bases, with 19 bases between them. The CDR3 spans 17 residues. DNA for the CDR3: TGTGCCAGCAGCGAGGGCCCGAACATAGGAACCAATCAGCCCCAGCATTTT. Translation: CASSEGPNIGTNQPQHF.